Below are 17 T cell receptor beta chains sequenced from a single sample in a study of cytomegalovirus exposure and HLA in healthy donors. The PCR had 60 Vbeta and 13 Jbeta primers. Produced via immunoSEQ multiplex PCR; TCRdb's table is partial and in-frame only. The sample contains about 160,000 clones, about 85% of which appear only once. The sample was PBMCs. The receptor source for this set is a man between 18 and 35 years old in good health and CMV-seronegative.

The V and J genes are TRBV20-1 and TRBJ2-1; D uncertain. CDR3 size: 10 residues. Trimming pared 0 bases from V and 13 bases from J, leaving 7 bases between. Per the germline V gene, CDR1 is DFQATT and CDR2 is SNEGSKA (reference sequence). The CDR3 DNA sequence: TGCAGTGCTAGAGATCCCCCACAGTTCTTC. As protein: CSARDPPQFF.

This clone has just a few counts. The CDR3 spells CASSLPDSYEQYF. DNA for the CDR3: TGCGCCAGCAGTCTACCGGACAGCTACGAGCAGTACTTC. This chain joins TRBV5-1 and TRBJ2-7; tentative D call: TRBD1 (6 bases). The CDR3 consists of 13 residues. Trimming cost V 5 bases and J 3 bases, with 12 bases left between them. Germline values: CDR1 SGHRS, CDR2 YFSETQ. The full variable domain, completed using reference TRBV5-1 and TRBJ2-7, is KAGVTQTPRYLIKTRGQQVTLSCSPISGHRSVSWYQQTPGQGLQFLFEYFSETQRNKGNFPGRFSGRQFSNSRSEMNVSTLELGDSALYLCASSLPDSYEQYFGPGTRLTVT.

This chain connects TRBV10-3 to TRBJ2-1; 7 nucleotides align to TRBD2. The CDR3 loop spans 17 amino acids. In germline, CDR1 is ENHRY, CDR2 SYGVKD. The V and J ends lost 6 bases and 5 bases, in that order; junction bases with no gene match: 16. The CDR3 is CAIRGRLEARGNNEQFF. As DNA, the CDR3 is TGTGCCATCAGAGGTCGGCTGGAAGCGCGGGGGAACAATGAGCAGTTCTTC.

This clone is a singleton in its sample. The rearrangement joins TRBV6-5 to TRBJ2-5; D unclear. This CDR3 region has 13 residues. In germline, CDR1 is MNHEY, CDR2 SVGAGI. The germline V and J ends were trimmed by 5 bases and 5 bases, with 12 bases remaining between them. CDR3 in amino acids: CASSMSSLETQYF. The CDR3 nucleotides read TGTGCCAGCAGTATGAGTAGCCTGGAGACCCAGTACTTC.

V and J are TRBV15 and TRBJ1-2; tentatively, D is TRBD1 (6 bases). Trimming left V 0 bases short and J 3 bases short, with 14 bases between. This CDR3 has 16 amino acids. The germline CDR1 and CDR2 sequences are LNHNV and YYDKDF (reference sequence). The CDR3 is CATSREGAGTYYGYTF. The CDR3 DNA reads as TGTGCCACCAGCAGAGAGGGGGCCGGGACGTACTATGGCTACACCTTC.

The chain joins TRBV19 to TRBJ1-6; 7 positions match TRBD1. Germline lookup yields CDR1 LNHDA and CDR2 SQIVND (reference sequence). The CDR3 spans 15 residues. Trimming removed 1 base from V and 6 bases from J; junction bases left unmatched: 3. CDR3 nucleotide sequence: TGTGCCAGTAGTATAGGGACAGGACTTAATTCACCCCTCCACTTT. Protein: CASSIGTGLNSPLHF.

A note on this clone: Compared with germline, one end of the junction differs, possibly owing to a read error. The V call is TRBV7-9, the J call TRBJ1-2; D remains unclear. Germline lookup yields CDR1 SEHNR and CDR2 FQNEAQ (reference sequence). The CDR3 is 17 amino acids. This CDR3 reads CASSLGEFEARNYGYAF. The CDR3 coding sequence is TGTGCCAGCAGCTTGGGTGAGTTCGAAGCTAGGAACTATGGCTACGCCTTT.

This sequence joins TRBV6-6 and TRBJ2-5, with D possibly matching TRBD1 (6 bases). The V gene lost 2 bases and the J gene lost 5 bases, with 9 bases spanning the gap. The germline V gene has CDR1 MNHNY and CDR2 SVGAGI (reference sequence). The CDR3 contains 13 residues. The CDR3 bases are TGTGCCAGCAGTTACCCAAGGGGGGAGACCCAGTACTTC. Amino acids: CASSYPRGETQYF.

The rearrangement joins TRBV2 to TRBJ1-6, with D possibly matching TRBD1 (6 bases). Germline V gene lookup returns CDR1 SNHLY and CDR2 FYNNEI. The CDR3 has 16 residues. Trimming stripped 5 bases from V and 2 bases from J, with 13 bases between. DNA of the CDR3: TGTGCCAGCAGTCGGCAGGGGCAGGCCTATAATTCACCCCTCCACTTT. It translates to CASSRQGQAYNSPLHF.

The CDR3, as DNA: TGTGCCAGTAGCCTCACAGGGTACGGAAACACCATATATTTT. Its protein is CASSLTGYGNTIYF. The V gene is TRBV19, the J gene TRBJ1-3, with D maybe TRBD1 (6 bases). Trimming stripped 6 bases from V and 4 bases from J, with 13 bases between. Germline V gene sequence: CDR1 LNHDA, CDR2 SQIVND (reference sequence). This CDR3 is built from 14 residues.

The chain combines TRBV28 with TRBJ1-5, with unresolved D. Trimming cost V 5 bases and J 5 bases, with 7 bases left between them. CDR3 length: 12 residues. CDR1 is MDHEN, CDR2 SYDVKM, per germline. The CDR3 loop reads CASSLGYQPQHF. Here the CDR3 DNA reads TGTGCCAGCAGTCTCGGGTATCAGCCCCAGCATTTT.

The rearrangement uses TRBV7-9 and TRBJ1-4; D not certain. The length of the CDR3 is 16 residues. Germline lookup yields CDR1 SEHNR and CDR2 FQNEAQ (reference sequence). V shed 1 base and J shed 2 bases, with 11 bases lying between them. This CDR3 reads CASSLVGPGTNEKLFF. The CDR3 DNA sequence: TGTGCCAGCAGCTTAGTCGGGCCGGGGACTAATGAAAAACTGTTTTTT.

This clone was seen only a few times. The DNA for the CDR3 is TGTGCCAGCTCACCAAGTTGGCAGGGGGTAGATACGCAGTATTTT. Protein sequence: CASSPSWQGVDTQYF. This chain connects TRBV18 to TRBJ2-3; TRBD1 aligns across 7 bases. This CDR3 has 15 residues. Germline V gene data show CDR1 as KGHSH and CDR2 as LQKENI. J lost 5 bases, V lost 2 bases, and 7 bases had no gene match.

The chain has TRBV5-1 and TRBJ2-1; 7 positions agree with TRBD1. V trimming: 4 bases; J trimming: 1 base; junction bases outside the gene matches: 5. Germline V gene lookup returns CDR1 SGHRS and CDR2 YFSETQ. This CDR3 contains 15 residues. In DNA, the CDR3 is TGCGCCAGCAGCGCTCGGGACAGATCCTACAATGAGCAGTTCTTC. It yields the protein CASSARDRSYNEQFF.

The chain employs TRBV2 and TRBJ2-5, with D maybe TRBD1 (7 bases). Trimming removed 5 bases from V and 4 bases from J, with 14 bases in between. There are 14 residues in the CDR3. Germline V gene data show CDR1 as SNHLY and CDR2 as FYNNEI. The CDR3 sequence: CASSLEGAGETQYF. The CDR3 DNA follows: TGTGCCAGCAGTCTGGAGGGGGCGGGAGAGACCCAGTACTTC.

This clone was observed a few times. J is TRBJ2-7 and V is TRBV7-2, with D possibly TRBD2 on 6 matching bases. The CDR3 covers 16 residues. V lost 5 bases and J lost 4, with 21 bases in between. Germline-derived CDR1 and CDR2 are SGHTA and FQGNSA. CDR3 coding DNA: TGTGCCAGCAGCCCCCTCGGGACTTCGTCCTCGTACGAGCAGTACTTC. Translated, it gives CASSPLGTSSSYEQYF. Combining the CDR3 with reference TRBV7-2 and TRBJ2-7 gives the whole variable domain GAGVSQSPSNKVTEKGKDVELRCDPISGHTALYWYRQSLGQGLEFLIYFQGNSAPDKSGLPSDRFSAERTGGSVSTLTIQRTQQEDSAVYLCASSPLGTSSSYEQYFGPGTRLTVT.

CDR3 DNA: TGTGCCAGCAGCCAAGGAGGGAGGGAGGGCACTGAAGCTTTCTTT. Translating gives CASSQGGREGTEAFF. The chain employs TRBV4-2 and TRBJ1-1, with no clear D. The germline CDR1 and CDR2 sequences are LGHNA and YNFKEQ. V was trimmed by 1 base and J by 4 bases, leaving 13 bases between them. This CDR3 has 15 amino acids.